Each of the 25 T cell receptor beta chains below was sequenced from the same sample in a study of T cells in Graves' hyperthyroidism and ophthalmopathy. Amplified regions were TCR beta CDR3 sequences from RNA transcripts. The HTBI set primed first-round TCR CDR3 RT-PCR. TCRdb analysed the multiplex PCR reads with MiXCR anew, one entry per CDR3 protein. The repertoire holds about 520,000 distinct CDR3 sequences, with 24% as singletons. Sequenced: blood. Receptors originate from a woman younger than 45 with Graves' ophthalmopathy.

There are many counts of this clonotype. This rearrangement joins TRBV7-3 to TRBJ2-2, with TRBD1 as a possible D gene (5 bases). Trimming left V 4 bases short and J 1 base short, with 10 bases between. This CDR3 has 15 amino acids. CDR1 is SGHTA, CDR2 FQGTGA, per germline. CDR3 DNA sequence: TGTGCCAGCAGCTCTCCCGACAGGAACACCGGGGAGCTGTTTTTT. It specifies CASSSPDRNTGELFF.

Many counts were recorded for this clonotype. This chain uses TRBV12-3 or TRBV12-4 with TRBJ1-5; TRBD1 might be the D (6 bases). V was shortened by 2 bases and J by 9 bases, with 8 bases between the two germline ends. The CDR3 is 12 amino acids. The chain's CDR3 is CASSLLGGPQHF. In DNA, the CDR3 is TGTGCCAGCAGTTTATTAGGGGGGCCCCAGCATTTT.

This clonotype was seen at least ten times. The gene calls are TRBV27 and TRBJ1-1; no definite D call. Germline values: CDR1 MNHEY, CDR2 SMNVEV (reference sequence). The CDR3 runs to 13 residues. With 3 bases removed from V and 0 bases from J, the gap between germline ends came to 5 bases. CDR3 region: CASSFVMNTEAFF. The CDR3 nucleotides read TGTGCCAGCAGTTTCGTTATGAACACTGAAGCTTTCTTT.

The chain has TRBV20-1 and TRBJ2-7; D unresolved. The CDR3 is 12 amino acids. V lost 3 bases to trimming and J lost 5 bases, with 11 bases between them. Looked up from germline, CDR1 is DFQATT and CDR2 is SNEGSKA (reference sequence). The CDR3 region is CSASPRTNEQYF. The CDR3 nucleotides are TGCAGTGCTAGTCCGAGAACCAACGAGCAGTACTTC.

This clonotype showed up many times. The rearrangement joins TRBV6-1 to TRBJ1-1; the match to TRBD1 covers 7 bases. Germline values: CDR1 MNHNS, CDR2 SASEGT. The CDR3 has 15 residues. The J segment lost 0 bases and the V segment lost 7 bases, leaving 8 bases of the junction unmatched. CDR3 loop: CASKTYRGLNTEAFF. The CDR3 DNA is TGTGCCAGCAAAACATACAGGGGACTGAACACTGAAGCTTTCTTT.

The CDR3 DNA reads as TGTGCCAGCAGCTCCTACGGGACTAGTGCCGGGGAGCTGTTTTTT. The encoded protein is CASSSYGTSAGELFF. V and J are TRBV7-3 and TRBJ2-2; 8 bases fit TRBD2. CDR1 is SGHTA, CDR2 FQGTGA, per germline. This CDR3 is 15 amino acids long. The V segment lost 4 bases and the J segment 6 bases; nucleotides outside the gene matches: 7. The whole variable domain, remainder taken from reference TRBV7-3 and TRBJ2-2, is GAGVSQTPSNKVTEKGKYVELRCDPISGHTALYWYRQSLGQGPEFLIYFQGTGAADDSGLPNDRFFAVRPEGSVSTLKIQRTERGDSAVYLCASSSYGTSAGELFFGEGSRLTVL.

This sequence joins TRBV27 and TRBJ1-1; D is perhaps TRBD1 (5 bases). The CDR3 consists of 15 residues. Trimming removed 6 bases at V and 6 bases at J, with 20 bases between. Germline V gene lookup returns CDR1 MNHEY and CDR2 SMNVEV (reference sequence). CDR3 region: CASRTGTAKVAEAFF. CDR3 in DNA: TGTGCCAGCAGGACCGGGACTGCCAAGGTGGCTGAAGCTTTCTTT.

This clonotype was counted many times. Here the CDR3 DNA reads TGTGCCAGCAGCCTCCGGGACAGTCCCTACGAGCAGTACTTC. This sequence encodes CASSLRDSPYEQYF. This rearrangement joins TRBV11-3 to TRBJ2-7; 7 nucleotides line up with TRBD1. The CDR3 has 14 residues. CDR1 is SGHNT, CDR2 YENEEA, per germline. The V and J ends lost 5 bases and 2 bases, in that order; junction bases with no gene match: 6.

This clonotype showed up many times. The gene calls are TRBV5-1 and TRBJ2-2; D gene unclear. CDR3 size: 16 residues. Germline values: CDR1 SGHRS, CDR2 YFSETQ. Trimming removed 1 base from V and 5 bases from J, with 15 bases in between. The CDR3 region is CASSLSGSLGTGELFF. The CDR3 region has the DNA TGCGCCAGCAGCTTGTCAGGAAGCTTAGGGACCGGGGAGCTGTTTTTT.

The chain combines TRBV13 with TRBJ2-7; TRBD1 matches 7 bases. Germline-derived CDR1 and CDR2 are PRHDT and FYEKMQ (reference sequence). V trimming: 3 bases; J trimming: 4 bases; junction bases outside the gene matches: 6. This CDR3 is built from 14 residues. The CDR3 sequence is CASSFRQGDYEQYF. CDR3 nucleotides: TGTGCCAGCAGCTTCCGACAGGGCGATTACGAGCAGTACTTC.

The chain has TRBV6-5 and TRBJ1-5; D is unresolved. The germline gives CDR1 MNHEY, CDR2 SVGAGI. The V gene lost 2 bases and the J gene lost 6 bases, with 11 bases spanning the gap. The CDR3 runs to 14 residues. The CDR3: CASSYGPMGQPQHF. CDR3 in DNA: TGTGCCAGCAGTTACGGCCCGATGGGTCAGCCCCAGCATTTT.

The chain employs TRBV28 and TRBJ1-1; no clear D gene. Trimming removed 4 bases at V and 11 bases at J, with 17 bases between. This CDR3 contains 13 residues. CDR1 is MDHEN and CDR2 is SYDVKM in the germline V gene. The CDR3 reads CASSSHSAGGAFF. As DNA, the CDR3 is TGTGCCAGCAGTTCCCACAGCGCGGGAGGCGCTTTCTTT.

This clonotype showed up just a few times. This chain connects TRBV20-1 to TRBJ1-2, with 8 bases aligning to TRBD1. The ends lost 6 bases at V and 2 bases at J; junction bases unmatched: 2. The CDR3 runs 12 residues. The V gene's germline CDR1 is DFQATT and CDR2 SNEGSKA (reference sequence). The CDR3 is CSAHRGNYGYTF. The DNA for the CDR3 is TGCAGTGCACACAGGGGGAACTATGGCTACACCTTC.

This clonotype turned up a few times. The chain joins TRBV10-3 to TRBJ2-7; possible D gene TRBD1, 5 bases. CDR1 and CDR2 (germline): ENHRY, SYGVKD. V was cut by 2 bases and J by 2 bases, with 7 bases left in between. This CDR3 is built from 13 residues. The DNA of the CDR3 is TGTGCCATCAGTGAGGGGGCCACCTACGAGCAGTACTTC. It specifies CAISEGATYEQYF.

This clonotype showed up many times. V gene TRBV20-1 combines with J gene TRBJ2-7; a possible D gene is TRBD2 (5 bases). CDR3 length: 15 amino acids. CDR1 DFQATT and CDR2 SNEGSKA come from the germline V gene (reference sequence). Trimming shortened V by 5 bases and J by 2 bases, and 19 bases separated the two germline ends. The CDR3 loop reads CSAVPMGIGTYEQYF. The CDR3 bases are TGCAGTGCTGTCCCGATGGGGATCGGGACCTACGAGCAGTACTTC.

This clonotype was seen ten or more times. The genes are TRBV7-8 and TRBJ1-5, with D hard to call. Trimming pared 1 base from V and 2 bases from J, leaving 15 bases between. CDR1 SGHVS and CDR2 FQNEAQ come from the germline V gene. This CDR3 is 17 amino acids long. Here the CDR3 DNA reads TGTGCCAGCAGCTTAGAGGCCCGTCTTCCGGGCAATCAGCCCCAGCATTTT. Translated: CASSLEARLPGNQPQHF.

This clonotype was picked up one time. The chain is built from TRBV11-3 and TRBJ2-5; D unresolved. Germline CDR1 is SGHNT and CDR2 is YENEEA. V dropped 5 bases and J dropped 2 bases, with 9 bases sitting between them. CDR3 length: 13 amino acids. The CDR3 region has the DNA TGTGCCAGCAGCCCGCCACAGCAAGAGACCCAGTACTTC. Translation: CASSPPQQETQYF.

In its sample, this clonotype was seen many times. The chain joins TRBV12-3 or TRBV12-4 to TRBJ2-7; 9 positions agree with TRBD1. The trim removed 6 bases at V and 6 bases at J, leaving 15 bases unmatched. The CDR3 is 16 residues long. The chain's CDR3 is CASSKSSQGAVREQYF. CDR3 nucleotides: TGTGCCAGCAGCAAATCCTCACAGGGGGCAGTTCGCGAGCAGTACTTC.

This clonotype was seen many times. The J gene is TRBJ2-7, the V gene TRBV28; tentatively, D is TRBD1 (5 bases). V gave up 1 base and J gave up 5 bases, with 15 bases separating them. There are 15 residues in the CDR3. The V gene's germline CDR1 is MDHEN and CDR2 SYDVKM. The CDR3 reads CASSLYGQGMHEQYF. CDR3 DNA: TGTGCCAGCAGTTTATATGGGCAGGGTATGCACGAGCAGTACTTC.

This clonotype was seen more than once but under ten times. In nucleotides, the CDR3 is TGTGCCAGCAGCTTACTAGCGGGGGGGGGTCAAGAGACCCAGTACTTC. Protein product: CASSLLAGGGQETQYF. The V call is TRBV7-2, the J call TRBJ2-5; 12 nucleotides agree with TRBD2. Germline CDR1 is SGHTA and CDR2 is FQGNSA. J was trimmed by 2 bases and V by 2 bases; bases with no gene match: 3. The length of the CDR3 is 16 residues.

The CDR3, as DNA: TGTGCCAGCAGTGAAGACTACGGCTTTGGGCATAGCAATCAGCCCCAGCATTTT. Protein: CASSEDYGFGHSNQPQHF. The chain has TRBV6-1 and TRBJ1-5; D is undetermined. Trimming left V 1 base short and J 0 bases short, with 16 bases between. CDR1 MNHNS and CDR2 SASEGT come from the germline V gene. The CDR3 loop spans 18 amino acids.

The chain couples TRBV11-2 to TRBJ2-7; 14 bases align to TRBD2. Germline lookup yields CDR1 SGHAT and CDR2 FQNNGV. V was clipped by 5 bases and J by 3 bases; unmatched bases: 6. The CDR3 loop spans 16 amino acids. The CDR3, as DNA: TGTGCCAGCAGCCCGGGACTAGCGGGGGCCCGCTACGAGCAGTACTTC. This sequence encodes CASSPGLAGARYEQYF. Full variable domain (missing parts from reference TRBV11-2 and TRBJ2-7): EAGVAQSPRYKIIEKRQSVAFWCNPISGHATLYWYQQILGQGPKLLIQFQNNGVVDDSQLPKDRFSAERLKGVDSTLKIQPAKLEDSAVYLCASSPGLAGARYEQYFGPGTRLTVT.

This clonotype was seen ten or more times. The chain carries TRBV25-1 and TRBJ1-1; 7 nucleotides agree with TRBD1. The germline gives CDR1 MGHDK, CDR2 SYGVNS. The junction had 5 bases not matched to a gene; V was cut back by 3 bases and J by 10 bases. The CDR3 is made up of 12 amino acids. The CDR3 loop is CASSDGQAGAFF. The CDR3 DNA is TGTGCCAGCAGTGACGGACAGGCTGGAGCTTTCTTT.

This clonotype showed up many times. The chain is built from TRBV20-1 and TRBJ2-5, with 10 positions matching TRBD2. Germline V gene lookup returns CDR1 DFQATT and CDR2 SNEGSKA (reference sequence). V lost 4 bases and J lost 5; bases outside the gene matches: 10. This CDR3 comprises 15 residues. CDR3 residues: CSATKSGGAGETQYF. Written as DNA, the CDR3 is TGCAGTGCTACTAAAAGCGGGGGGGCCGGTGAGACCCAGTACTTC.

In its sample, this clonotype was seen many times. V gene TRBV5-1 combines with J gene TRBJ2-2, with D maybe TRBD1 (5 bases). Germline assignment: CDR1 SGHRS and CDR2 YFSETQ. The CDR3 spans 15 residues. The ends were cut back, 2 bases at V and 4 bases at J, with 12 bases in the middle. CDR3: CASSLPSTGTGELFF. CDR3 nucleotides: TGCGCCAGCAGCTTACCTTCTACAGGCACCGGGGAGCTGTTTTTT.